One and the same sample provided the 11 T cell receptor beta chains below, sequenced in a study of PD-L1 blockade in urothelial cancer. The data were produced by immunoSEQ multiplex PCR, yet TCRdb's version contains in-frame clones alone and is incomplete. The sample includes 70,000 to 75,000 clones, roughly 84% of them seen just once. Regarding time point: pretreatment peripheral blood. Source: PBMCs, taken around atezolizumab (anti-PD-L1) treatment. These receptors were taken from a woman aged 70 to 79 with urothelial cancer.

The V gene is TRBV27, the J gene TRBJ1-5, with TRBD1 as a possible D gene (6 bases). The CDR3 totals 15 residues. Germline values: CDR1 MNHEY, CDR2 SMNVEV (reference sequence). V was pared by 3 bases and J by 3 bases, with 12 bases between. Here the CDR3 DNA reads TGTGCCAGCAGTTTGATGTCAGGGGTCAATCAGCCCCAGCATTTT. Encoded protein: CASSLMSGVNQPQHF.

This clone was recorded once. The V gene is TRBV25-1, the J gene TRBJ2-3; 9 bases fit TRBD2. CDR3 length: 16 amino acids. The germline V gene encodes CDR1 MGHDK and CDR2 SYGVNS. V was clipped by 1 base and J by 4 bases; unmatched bases: 6. The CDR3 bases are TGTGCCAGCAGTGAATCAGGGGCGGGAGGGCCAGATACGCAGTATTTT. Its translation: CASSESGAGGPDTQYF.

This sequence joins TRBV7-2 and TRBJ1-2; the D gene is possibly TRBD1 (6 bases). Germline CDR1 and CDR2: SGHTA and FQGNSA. The CDR3 has 19 residues. Trimming left V 5 bases short and J 4 bases short, with 29 bases between. CDR3 coding DNA: TGTGCCAGCAGCACACGGGGGGGCCCCCAGGCAGGGAGTGTCTATGGCTACACCTTC. The encoded protein is CASSTRGGPQAGSVYGYTF.

The CDR3 nucleotides are TGTGCCAGCAGCTTAGCCCTAAGCAATCAGCCCCAGCATTTT. Translated: CASSLALSNQPQHF. V is TRBV7-9 and J is TRBJ1-5; D unclear. V shed 0 bases and J shed 1 base, with 4 bases lying between them. In germline, CDR1 is SEHNR, CDR2 FQNEAQ (reference sequence). The CDR3 runs 14 residues.

In DNA, the CDR3 is TGTGCCAGCAGCTTATCCGGGACAGGGATTTGGCAGTACTTC. Its protein is CASSLSGTGIWQYF. The chain carries TRBV7-9 and TRBJ2-7; TRBD1 agrees at 9 bases. With V trimmed by 2 bases and J by 9 bases, 8 bases remained unmatched. The CDR3 spans 14 residues. CDR1 is SEHNR, CDR2 FQNEAQ, per germline (reference sequence).

V is TRBV10-3 and J is TRBJ1-1, with D perhaps TRBD1 (6 bases). This CDR3 spans 16 amino acids. Trimming took 0 bases from V and 3 from J, leaving 14 bases between them. The germline gives CDR1 ENHRY, CDR2 SYGVKD. CDR3 coding DNA: TGTGCCATCAGTGAGTCGAGGACAGCCGCCTACACTGAAGCTTTCTTT. Its translation: CAISESRTAAYTEAFF.

The genes are TRBV7-3 and TRBJ2-7, with D tentatively TRBD2 (5 bases). This CDR3 comprises 16 residues. Deletions cut 1 base from V and 0 bases from J, with 13 bases between. Germline CDR1 SGHTA, CDR2 FQGTGA. CDR3 coding DNA: TGTGCCAGCAGCTTAAGTGGCGGGCTGAGCTCCTACGAGCAGTACTTC. Translated, it gives CASSLSGGLSSYEQYF. Together with reference TRBV7-3 and TRBJ2-7, the CDR3 gives the full variable domain: GAGVSQTPSNKVTEKGKYVELRCDPISGHTALYWYRQSLGQGPEFLIYFQGTGAADDSGLPNDRFFAVRPEGSVSTLKIQRTERGDSAVYLCASSLSGGLSSYEQYFGPGTRLTVT.

This sequence joins TRBV5-1 and TRBJ1-2; 9 bases are a match to TRBD1. J lost 2 bases, V lost 4 bases, and 6 bases had no gene match. Looked up from germline, CDR1 is SGHRS and CDR2 is YFSETQ. The CDR3 spans 15 residues. This chain's CDR3 is CASSAGQGFNYGYTF. In nucleotides, the CDR3 is TGCGCCAGCAGCGCCGGACAGGGGTTCAACTATGGCTACACCTTC.

This chain links TRBV2 with TRBJ2-2; D perhaps matches TRBD1 (5 bases). CDR3 length: 14 amino acids. V was shortened by 4 bases and J by 4 bases, with 10 bases between the two germline ends. Germline loops: CDR1 SNHLY, CDR2 FYNNEI. The CDR3 reads CASSGRDGTGELFF. The CDR3 nucleotides read TGTGCCAGCAGTGGCAGGGATGGCACCGGGGAGCTGTTTTTT.

This chain uses TRBV6-6 with TRBJ2-7, with 8 bases identical to TRBD1. CDR3 length: 13 amino acids. The V gene end was trimmed by 7 bases and the J gene end by 5 bases; junction bases not matched to a gene: 7. The V gene's germline CDR1 is MNHNY and CDR2 SVGAGI (reference sequence). The CDR3 sequence: CASNRQGRHEQYF. The CDR3 nucleotides read TGTGCCAGCAATAGACAGGGGCGCCACGAGCAGTACTTC.

The rearrangement joins TRBV18 to TRBJ2-1; TRBD2 agrees at 8 bases. Per germline, CDR1 KGHSH and CDR2 LQKENI. The ends lost 0 bases at V and 8 bases at J; junction bases unmatched: 6. The CDR3 has 15 residues. This CDR3 reads CASSPPRTGGDEQFF. The CDR3 DNA follows: TGTGCCAGCTCACCACCGCGAACGGGGGGGGATGAGCAGTTCTTC.